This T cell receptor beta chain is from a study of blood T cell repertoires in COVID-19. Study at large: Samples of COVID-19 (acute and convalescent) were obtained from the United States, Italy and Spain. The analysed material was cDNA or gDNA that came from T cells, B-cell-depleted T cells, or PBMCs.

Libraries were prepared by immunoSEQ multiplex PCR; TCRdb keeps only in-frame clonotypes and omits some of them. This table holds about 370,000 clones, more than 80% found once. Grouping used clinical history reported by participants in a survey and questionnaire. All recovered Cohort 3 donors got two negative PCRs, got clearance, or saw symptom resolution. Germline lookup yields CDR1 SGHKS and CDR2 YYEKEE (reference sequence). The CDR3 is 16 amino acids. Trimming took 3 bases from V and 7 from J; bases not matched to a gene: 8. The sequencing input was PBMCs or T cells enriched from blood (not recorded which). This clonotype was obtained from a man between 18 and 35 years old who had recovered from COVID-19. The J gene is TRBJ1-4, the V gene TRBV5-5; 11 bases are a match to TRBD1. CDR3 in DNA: TGTGCCAGCAGCTCGGGGACAGGGGGTGTTTCTGAAAAACTGTTTTTT. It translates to CASSSGTGGVSEKLFF.